The 8 T cell receptor beta chains below all came from one sample that was sequenced in a study of regulatory T cells in long-lasting Graves disease. According to the study, TCR beta libraries were built with iRepertoire HTBI primers and CDR3-region Arm-PCR. TCRdb recomputed calls from the multiplex PCR reads with MiXCR, one row per CDR3 protein. Among about 460,000 distinct CDR3 sequences listed, roughly 23% were seen once. The sample's time point: persistent/refractory GD, antithyroid drugs over 5 years with positive TRAb. RNA extracted from PBMCs served as the sequencing template. The material sequenced was peripheral blood mononuclear cells (PBMCs), taken when the disease was refractory, from a patient treated with antithyroid drugs. These receptors all stem from a female donor with Graves disease.

This sequence joins TRBV20-1 and TRBJ1-1, with 7 bases matching TRBD1. The CDR3 consists of 13 residues. Looked up from germline, CDR1 is DFQATT and CDR2 is SNEGSKA (reference sequence). V lost 5 bases and J lost 3; bases outside the gene matches: 6. CDR3 sequence reads: CSALRGRDTEAFF. The CDR3 coding sequence is TGCAGTGCTTTAAGGGGGCGGGACACTGAAGCTTTCTTT.

V is TRBV7-3 and J is TRBJ2-3; D not certain. Germline V gene sequence: CDR1 SGHTA, CDR2 FQGTGA. Trimming pared 2 bases from V and 2 bases from J, leaving 8 bases between. The CDR3 is 14 amino acids. CDR3 sequence reads: CASSLDVSTDTQYF. The CDR3 nucleotides read TGTGCCAGCAGCTTAGATGTTTCCACAGATACGCAGTATTTT.

This clonotype was picked up a small number of times. This chain links TRBV28 with TRBJ2-7, with no clear D. Germline V gene sequence: CDR1 MDHEN, CDR2 SYDVKM. The CDR3 loop spans 15 amino acids. V lost 6 bases and J 3 bases, leaving 18 bases between the germline ends. CDR3 coding DNA: TGTGCCAGCAGCTTAGTGGGGAATTTCTTCTACGAGCAGTACTTC. This gives the protein CASSLVGNFFYEQYF.

The V and J genes are TRBV29-1 and TRBJ2-2; unclear D gene. The CDR3 consists of 12 residues. With 7 bases removed from V and 1 base from J, the gap between germline ends came to 7 bases. Germline lookup yields CDR1 SQVTM and CDR2 ANQGSEA. CDR3 coding DNA: TGCAGCGGGACCCAGAACACCGGGGAGCTGTTTTTT. Translation gives CSGTQNTGELFF.

In its sample, this clonotype was seen a few times. V gene TRBV3-1 combines with J gene TRBJ2-2; TRBD2 is a possible D gene (6 bases). CDR3 length: 14 residues. V was pared by 1 base and J by 6 bases, with 9 bases between. CDR1 is LGHDT and CDR2 is YNNKEL in the germline V gene (reference sequence). In DNA, the CDR3 is TGTGCCAGCAGCCAAGGCACGGGGGCCGGGGAGCTGTTTTTT. Its protein is CASSQGTGAGELFF. Combining the CDR3 with reference TRBV3-1 and TRBJ2-2 gives the whole variable domain DTAVSQTPKYLVTQMGNDKSIKCEQNLGHDTMYWYKQDSKKFLKIMFSYNNKELIINETVPNRFSPKSPDKAHLNLHINSLELGDSAVYFCASSQGTGAGELFFGEGSRLTVL.

V usage is TRBV6-2 or TRBV6-3 and J usage is TRBJ2-7; 8 positions match TRBD1. The CDR3 is 14 residues long. CDR1 is MNHEY, CDR2 SVGEGT, per germline. Unmatched junction bases numbered 10, after V lost 6 bases and J lost 6 bases. CDR3 amino acids: CASRNTGGRTEQYF. The CDR3 DNA reads TGTGCCAGCAGAAACACAGGGGGAAGAACCGAGCAGTACTTC.

V and J are TRBV19 and TRBJ1-1, with D perhaps TRBD1 (6 bases). This CDR3 spans 15 amino acids. CDR1 and CDR2 from the germline V gene are LNHDA and SQIVND (reference sequence). V dropped 2 bases and J dropped 5 bases, with 15 bases sitting between them. The CDR3 sequence: CASSISAGAGTEAFF. CDR3 DNA: TGTGCCAGTAGTATATCGGCGGGGGCGGGGACTGAAGCTTTCTTT. The variable domain in full, with the rest retrieved from reference TRBV19 and TRBJ1-1, is DGGITQSPKYLFRKEGQNVTLSCEQNLNHDAMYWYRQDPGQGLRLIYYSQIVNDFQKGDIAEGYSVSREKKESFPLTVTSAQKNPTAFYLCASSISAGAGTEAFFGQGTRLTVV.

This clonotype was seen many times. The V and J genes are TRBV28 and TRBJ1-1, with D perhaps TRBD1 (5 bases). The germline V gene has CDR1 MDHEN and CDR2 SYDVKM. The CDR3 is made up of 14 amino acids. Trimming pared 2 bases from V and 4 bases from J, leaving 11 bases between. The CDR3 protein is CASSLQWGGTEAFF. The CDR3 coding sequence is TGTGCCAGCAGTTTACAGTGGGGGGGCACTGAAGCTTTCTTT.